The subject of this entry is one T cell receptor beta chain. The antigen is undetermined. For every subset, genomic DNA was evenly distributed across several immunoSEQ plates. The assay was immunoSEQ multiplex PCR, and TCRdb's table has in-frame clones only and misses some. The sample includes approximately 1.9 million clones, 93% of them seen just once. The naive CD8 fraction comprised CD45RO-negative cells positively selected for CCR7 and excluded terminally differentiated effector memory CD45RA+ cells. The data were taken from a study of shared clonotypes between healthy human individuals. The junction had 6 bases not matched to a gene; V was cut back by 5 bases and J by 4 bases. The germline V gene encodes CDR1 SEHNR and CDR2 FQNEAQ (reference sequence). The CDR3 consists of 15 residues. Study-wide results and limits: What rarefaction showed was incomplete sorted-subset sequencing despite large depth. Represented diversity (both genetic and exposure-history) was limited by the small number of donors.

The receptor comes from a man in his late teens or twenties in good health. Some clones in this sample may be carry-over from other donors' samples. The sequenced material came from naive CD8+ T cells from PBMCs. The rearrangement joins TRBV7-9 to TRBJ2-1, with 9 bases identical to TRBD2. DNA of the CDR3: TGTGCCAGCAGCGGGCGACTAGCGGAGTACAATGAGCAGTTCTTC. This sequence encodes CASSGRLAEYNEQFF.